This T cell receptor (beta chain) was found in a study of blood T cell repertoires in COVID-19. The table came from immunoSEQ multiplex PCR; TCRdb's copy has only in-frame clones and leaves some out. The repertoire includes 430,000 or so clones, 85% to 90% of them detected once, and approximately 2% sits in the top ten. Individuals drawn from approximately 26 US areas were roughly 18 to 100 years old. Germline CDR1 reads SGHAT; CDR2 reads FQNNGV. The CDR3 has 13 amino acids. The V and J ends lost 3 bases and 7 bases respectively, with 13 bases between them. The V call is TRBV11-2, the J call TRBJ2-7; perhaps TRBD2 as D (5 bases). The sequenced sample consisted of PBMCs or T cells enriched from blood (not recorded which). This TCR came from a woman in her thirties or forties who had recovered from COVID-19. Here the CDR3 DNA reads TGTGCCAGCAGCTTCGCCGGTAGGAGGGAGCAGTACTTC. Translation: CASSFAGRREQYF.